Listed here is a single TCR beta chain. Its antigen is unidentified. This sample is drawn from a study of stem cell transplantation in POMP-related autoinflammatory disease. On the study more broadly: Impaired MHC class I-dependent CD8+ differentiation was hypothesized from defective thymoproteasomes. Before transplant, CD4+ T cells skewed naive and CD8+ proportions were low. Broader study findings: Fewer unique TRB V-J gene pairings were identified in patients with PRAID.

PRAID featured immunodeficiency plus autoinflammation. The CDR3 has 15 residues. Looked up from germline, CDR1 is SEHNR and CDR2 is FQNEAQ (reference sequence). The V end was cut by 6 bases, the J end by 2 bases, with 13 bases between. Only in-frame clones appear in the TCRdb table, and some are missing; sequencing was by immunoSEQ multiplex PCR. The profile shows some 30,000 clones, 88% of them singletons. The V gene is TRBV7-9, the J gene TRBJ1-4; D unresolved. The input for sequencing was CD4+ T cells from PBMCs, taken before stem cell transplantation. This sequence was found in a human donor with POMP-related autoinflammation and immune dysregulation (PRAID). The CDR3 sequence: CASRLGDATNEKLFF. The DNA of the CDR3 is TGTGCCAGCAGGCTAGGAGACGCGACTAATGAAAAACTGTTTTTT.